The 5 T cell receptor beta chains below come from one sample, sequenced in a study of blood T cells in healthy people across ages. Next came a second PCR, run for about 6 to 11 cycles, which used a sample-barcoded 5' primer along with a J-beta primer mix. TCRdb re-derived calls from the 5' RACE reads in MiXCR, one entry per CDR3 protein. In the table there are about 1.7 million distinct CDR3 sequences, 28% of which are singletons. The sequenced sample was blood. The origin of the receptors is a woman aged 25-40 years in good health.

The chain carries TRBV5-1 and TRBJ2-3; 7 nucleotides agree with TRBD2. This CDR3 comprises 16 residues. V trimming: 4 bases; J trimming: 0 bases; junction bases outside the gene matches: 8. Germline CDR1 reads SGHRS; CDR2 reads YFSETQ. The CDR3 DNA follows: TGCGCCAGCAGCGACGACGAGCGGGGTAGCACAGATACGCAGTATTTT. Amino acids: CASSDDERGSTDTQYF.

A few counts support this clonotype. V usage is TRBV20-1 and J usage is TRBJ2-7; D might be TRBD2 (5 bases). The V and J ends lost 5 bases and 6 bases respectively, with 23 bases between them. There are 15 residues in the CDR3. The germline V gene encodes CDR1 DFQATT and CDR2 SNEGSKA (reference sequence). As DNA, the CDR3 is TGCAGTGCTCCGAATCAACTGACACTAGGTGGCGAGCAGTACTTC. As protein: CSAPNQLTLGGEQYF.

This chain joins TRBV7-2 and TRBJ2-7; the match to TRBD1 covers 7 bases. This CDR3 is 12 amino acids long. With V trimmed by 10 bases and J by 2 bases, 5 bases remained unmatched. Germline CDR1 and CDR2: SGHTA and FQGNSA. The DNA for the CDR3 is TGTGCCACAAGGGGGCCCACCTACGAGCAGTACTTC. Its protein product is CATRGPTYEQYF.

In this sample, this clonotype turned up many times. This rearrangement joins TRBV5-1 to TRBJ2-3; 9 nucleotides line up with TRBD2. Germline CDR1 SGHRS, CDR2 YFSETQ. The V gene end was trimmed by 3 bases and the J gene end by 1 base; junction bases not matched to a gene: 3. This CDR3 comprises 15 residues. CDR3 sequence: CASSSQRGGTDTQYF. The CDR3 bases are TGCGCCAGCAGCTCTCAGCGGGGGGGCACAGATACGCAGTATTTT. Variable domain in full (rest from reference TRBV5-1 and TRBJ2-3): KAGVTQTPRYLIKTRGQQVTLSCSPISGHRSVSWYQQTPGQGLQFLFEYFSETQRNKGNFPGRFSGRQFSNSRSEMNVSTLELGDSALYLCASSSQRGGTDTQYFGPGTRLTVL.

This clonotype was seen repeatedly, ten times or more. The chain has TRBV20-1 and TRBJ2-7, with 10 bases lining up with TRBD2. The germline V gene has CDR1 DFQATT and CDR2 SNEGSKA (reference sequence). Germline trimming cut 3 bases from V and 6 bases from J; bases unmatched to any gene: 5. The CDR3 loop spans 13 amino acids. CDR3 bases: TGCAGTGCTAGGGCTAGCGGGAGTCGCGAGCAGTACTTC. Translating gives CSARASGSREQYF.